The sequence of this T cell receptor beta chain was determined in a study of T cells after yellow fever vaccination. For TCR, cDNA came from 5'RACE template switching, which added a universal primer site and UMIs. MiXCR, run by TCRdb on the 5' RACE reads, gives a single entry per CDR3 protein. The repertoire holds 50,000 or so distinct CDR3 sequences, with less than 9% as singletons. The sample holds many counts of this clonotype. Its specificity is not known. This CDR3 has 16 residues. V was clipped by 7 bases and J by 0 bases; unmatched bases: 8. Study observations and caveats: In post-booster samples, most primary-vaccination clones reappeared (about 96% CD4, about 91% CD8). Just a small share of clonotypes turned up in the CD4 compartment as well as the CD8 compartment. In FACS-sorted repertoires, abundant clonotypes from the bulk population could appear as contaminants.

The sample consisted of CD8+ T cells sorted from PBMCs, taken around 14 days after the first yellow fever vaccination. The rearrangement uses TRBV12-3 or TRBV12-4 and TRBJ2-1, with TRBD2 identical over 8 bases. This sequence originates from a man aged 18 to 29 who received the YFV17D yellow fever vaccine. DNA for the CDR3: TGTGCCAGCATGTGGCCAGCGGGGGCCTCCTACAATGAGCAGTTCTTC. Its translation is CASMWPAGASYNEQFF.